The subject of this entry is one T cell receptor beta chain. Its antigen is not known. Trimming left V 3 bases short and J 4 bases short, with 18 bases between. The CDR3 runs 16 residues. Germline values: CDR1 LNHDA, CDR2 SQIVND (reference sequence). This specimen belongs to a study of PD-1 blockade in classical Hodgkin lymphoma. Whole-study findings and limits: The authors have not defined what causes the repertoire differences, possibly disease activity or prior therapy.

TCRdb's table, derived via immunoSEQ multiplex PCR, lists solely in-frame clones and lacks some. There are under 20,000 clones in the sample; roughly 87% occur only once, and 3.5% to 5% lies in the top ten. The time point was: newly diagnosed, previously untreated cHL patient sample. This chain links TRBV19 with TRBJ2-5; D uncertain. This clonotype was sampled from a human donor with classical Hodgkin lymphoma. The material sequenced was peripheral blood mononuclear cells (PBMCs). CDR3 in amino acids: CASSIGPSLFAETQYF. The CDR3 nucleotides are TGTGCCAGTAGTATTGGCCCGTCGCTCTTTGCAGAGACCCAGTACTTC.